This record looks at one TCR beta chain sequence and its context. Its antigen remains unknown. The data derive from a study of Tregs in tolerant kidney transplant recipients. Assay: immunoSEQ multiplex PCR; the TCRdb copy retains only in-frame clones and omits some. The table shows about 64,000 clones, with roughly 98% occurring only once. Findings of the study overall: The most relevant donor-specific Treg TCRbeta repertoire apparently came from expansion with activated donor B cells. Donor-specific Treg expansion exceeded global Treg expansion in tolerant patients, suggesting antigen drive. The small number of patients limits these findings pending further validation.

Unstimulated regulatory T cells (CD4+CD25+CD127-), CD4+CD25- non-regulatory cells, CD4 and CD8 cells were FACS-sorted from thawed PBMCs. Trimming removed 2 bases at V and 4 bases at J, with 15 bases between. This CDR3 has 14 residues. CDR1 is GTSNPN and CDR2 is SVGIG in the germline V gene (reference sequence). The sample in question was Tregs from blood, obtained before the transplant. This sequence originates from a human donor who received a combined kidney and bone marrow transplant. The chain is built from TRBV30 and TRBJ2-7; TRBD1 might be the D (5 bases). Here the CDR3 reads CAWSWQGWGYEQYF. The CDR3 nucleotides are TGTGCCTGGAGTTGGCAGGGCTGGGGTTACGAGCAGTACTTC.